The clone carrying this T cell receptor beta chain was detected only once. What it binds is not known. Assay used: immunoSEQ multiplex PCR; TCRdb lists only in-frame clones, some missing. This repertoire shows 77,000 or so clones, about 92% found once; its top ten account for around 2%. Germline V gene sequence: CDR1 SGHNT, CDR2 YENEEA. V was clipped by 5 bases and J by 15 bases; unmatched bases: 10. CDR3 length: 12 residues. This specimen comes from a study of OX40 agonist ivuxolimab in advanced cancers. The study, taken as a whole, reports: Expansion of clones was among the lowest in partial responders at 0.1-3.0 mg/kg.

The receptor was derived from an adult with an advanced solid tumor such as melanoma, head and neck, liver or kidney cancer. This sequence joins TRBV11-3 and TRBJ2-1, with 7 bases fitting TRBD2. The sequences come from CD4+ or CD8+ T cells sorted from blood, collected in a trial of the OX40 agonist ivuxolimab. CDR3 sequence (DNA): TGTGCCAGCAGCAACACGGGGGGAGGTTCGTTCTTC. Protein product: CASSNTGGGSFF.